What follows is one T cell receptor beta chain and its context. The data belong to a study of blood T cell repertoires in COVID-19. Study at large: From the United States, Italy and Spain came samples of acute and convalescent COVID-19. Sources were T cells, B-cell-depleted T cells, or PBMCs; the material itself was cDNA or gDNA.

Authors' analysis steps: Amplifying reference gene primers gave estimates of nucleated cell counts. Method: immunoSEQ multiplex PCR; TCRdb's copy keeps in-frame clones and lacks some. That table is the source of V, J and clone size, and D and trimming were worked out from the DNA. The sample lists under 250,000 clones; roughly 89% were seen once. Germline CDR1 SGHTA, CDR2 FQGNSA. The CDR3 sequence is 13 residues long. Trimming took off 5 bases at V and 2 bases at J, with 7 bases between the two ends. The clonotype originates from a man between 60 and 75 years old who had recovered from COVID-19. The sequencing sample was made of peripheral blood. This chain connects TRBV7-2 to TRBJ1-3; no clear D. Here the CDR3 reads CASSLYTGNTIYF. The CDR3 nucleotides read TGTGCCAGCAGCCTGTACACTGGAAACACCATATATTTT.